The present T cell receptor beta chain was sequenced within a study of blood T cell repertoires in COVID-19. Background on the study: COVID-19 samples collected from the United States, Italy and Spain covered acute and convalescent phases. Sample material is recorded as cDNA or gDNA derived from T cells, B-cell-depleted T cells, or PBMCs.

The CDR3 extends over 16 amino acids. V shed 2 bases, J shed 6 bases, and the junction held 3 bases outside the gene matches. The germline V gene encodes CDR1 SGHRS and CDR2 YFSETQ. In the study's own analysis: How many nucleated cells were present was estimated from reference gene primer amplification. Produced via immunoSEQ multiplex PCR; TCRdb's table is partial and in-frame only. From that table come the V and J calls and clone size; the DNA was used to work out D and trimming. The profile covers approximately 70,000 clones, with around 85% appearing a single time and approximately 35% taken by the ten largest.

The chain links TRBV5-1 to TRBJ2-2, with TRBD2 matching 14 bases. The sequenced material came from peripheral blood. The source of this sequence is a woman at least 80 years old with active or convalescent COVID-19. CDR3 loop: CASSFRTSGGSGELFF. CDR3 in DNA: TGCGCCAGCAGCTTCCGGACTAGCGGGGGGTCCGGGGAGCTGTTTTTT. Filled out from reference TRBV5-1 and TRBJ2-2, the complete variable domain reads KAGVTQTPRYLIKTRGQQVTLSCSPISGHRSVSWYQQTPGQGLQFLFEYFSETQRNKGNFPGRFSGRQFSNSRSEMNVSTLELGDSALYLCASSFRTSGGSGELFFGEGSRLTVL.